Below are 15 T cell receptor beta chains sequenced from a single sample in a study of shared clonotypes between healthy human individuals. Measured with immunoSEQ multiplex PCR; TCRdb has only the in-frame clones, and not every one. The table lists 950,000 to 1,100,000 clones, about 77% of them singletons. The sequenced material came from memory CD4+ T cells sorted from blood. Subset indicated: CD45RA-negative fraction. These receptors originate from a man aged 18 to 30 in good health.

The rearrangement joins TRBV10-2 to TRBJ2-5, with unresolved D. Germline-derived CDR1 and CDR2 are WSHSY and SAAADI. The CDR3 is 17 residues long. The ends were cut back, 6 bases at V and 3 bases at J, with 23 bases in the middle. CDR3 bases: TGCGCCAGCAGAGCCGGGCCTATGGAGCTGAAAAAAGAGACCCAGTACTTC. Translated, it gives CASRAGPMELKKETQYF.

The chain carries TRBV5-1 and TRBJ2-7; 7 bases fit TRBD1. The V segment lost 4 bases and the J segment 2 bases; nucleotides outside the gene matches: 3. The CDR3 is made up of 13 amino acids. Germline V gene lookup returns CDR1 SGHRS and CDR2 YFSETQ. This CDR3 reads CASSTDRAYEQYF. CDR3 DNA sequence: TGCGCCAGCAGCACTGACAGGGCCTACGAGCAGTACTTC.

This clone appeared once. J is TRBJ2-5 and V is TRBV5-4; 9 bases match TRBD2. CDR1 is SGHNT, CDR2 YYREEE, per germline (reference sequence). With V trimmed by 2 bases and J by 4 bases, 9 bases remained unmatched. The CDR3 covers 16 residues. The CDR3 DNA reads as TGTGCCAGCAGCTTAGCTAGCGGGGCCTTAGTAGAGACCCAGTACTTC. It is translated as CASSLASGALVETQYF.

About this clone: Germline is not matched at one junction end, which may reflect a read error. The chain recombines TRBV20-1 with TRBJ1-1; the D is unclear. The CDR3 runs 11 residues. The germline V gene has CDR1 DFQATT and CDR2 SNEGSKA (reference sequence). The CDR3 DNA is TGCAGTGCTAGAGAATCATCTGGACCCCTCTTT. It specifies CSARESSGPLF.

CDR3 nucleotides: TGCGCCAGCAGCCAAGACAGGCGGGGACGATATGGCTACACCTTC. Protein product: CASSQDRRGRYGYTF. This chain links TRBV4-1 with TRBJ1-2; D may be TRBD1 (5 bases). The V end was cut by 0 bases, the J end by 5 bases, with 13 bases between. This CDR3 spans 15 amino acids. Germline V gene data show CDR1 as MGHRA and CDR2 as YSYEKL.

This chain links TRBV15 with TRBJ2-5; the match to TRBD1 covers 11 bases. The CDR3 loop spans 16 amino acids. Trimming took 4 bases from V and 4 from J; bases not matched to a gene: 8. Per germline, CDR1 LNHNV and CDR2 YYDKDF (reference sequence). In DNA, the CDR3 is TGTGCCACCAGCACCTCCGGGACAGGGGGACGAGAGACCCAGTACTTC. Translated: CATSTSGTGGRETQYF.

In its sample, this clone was seen a few times. Written as DNA, the CDR3 is TGTGCCAGCAGTAACCTGGGACTAGCGGGATTCTACGAGCAGTACTTC. Translated, it gives CASSNLGLAGFYEQYF. The rearrangement joins TRBV6-6 to TRBJ2-7; 13 bases fit TRBD2. The CDR3 sequence is 16 residues long. Germline loops: CDR1 MNHNY, CDR2 SVGAGI (reference sequence). The trim removed 5 bases at V and 3 bases at J, leaving 7 bases unmatched.

The genes are TRBV25-1 and TRBJ1-3; 8 bases fit TRBD1. CDR3 length: 14 amino acids. The germline gives CDR1 MGHDK, CDR2 SYGVNS. The V segment lost 6 bases and the J segment 6 bases; nucleotides outside the gene matches: 7. CDR3 region: CASSLGTGINTIYF. The DNA of the CDR3 is TGTGCCAGCAGCCTCGGGACAGGAATAAACACCATATATTTT. The full variable domain, completed using reference TRBV25-1 and TRBJ1-3, is EADIYQTPRYLVIGTGKKITLECSQTMGHDKMYWYQQDPGMELHLIHYSYGVNSTEKGDLSSESTVSRIRTEHFPLTLESARPSHTSQYLCASSLGTGINTIYFGEGSWLTVV.

J is TRBJ1-5 and V is TRBV10-3; D not certain. This CDR3 spans 13 amino acids. V lost 2 bases, J lost 4 bases, and 6 bases lay in between. Per the germline V gene, CDR1 is ENHRY and CDR2 is SYGVKD. CDR3 region: CAISEAGNQPQHF. The CDR3 DNA reads TGTGCCATCAGTGAGGCTGGGAATCAGCCCCAGCATTTT.

The chain carries TRBV20-1 and TRBJ1-1; no clear D. The CDR3 spans 11 residues. V dropped 6 bases and J dropped 6 bases, with 11 bases sitting between them. Germline assignment: CDR1 DFQATT and CDR2 SNEGSKA (reference sequence). The CDR3 sequence is CSAETYPEAFF. Here the CDR3 DNA reads TGCAGTGCGGAGACTTACCCTGAAGCTTTCTTT.

Details on this clone: This same CDR3 is encoded by further DNA sequences in the sample. The chain is built from TRBV6-6 and TRBJ2-7, with unresolved D. Germline values: CDR1 MNHNY, CDR2 SVGAGI (reference sequence). V was cut by 4 bases and J by 7 bases, with 8 bases left in between. The CDR3 spans 11 residues. CDR3 DNA: TGTGCCAGCAGTTCCCTTGTAGAGCAGTACTTC. Its protein product is CASSSLVEQYF.

J is TRBJ2-1 and V is TRBV2; D possibly matches TRBD1 or TRBD2 (5 bases each). The CDR3 covers 12 residues. Looked up from germline, CDR1 is SNHLY and CDR2 is FYNNEI. Between the trimmed V and J ends, which lost 4 bases and 10 bases, there was a span of 11 bases. The CDR3 region is CASSVLGTEQFF. The CDR3 DNA is TGTGCCAGCAGTGTCCTCGGGACGGAGCAGTTCTTC.

On this clone itself: A read error is possible here, since a much larger clone lies one base away. The rearrangement links TRBV7-8 to TRBJ1-1, with D perhaps matching TRBD1 (5 bases). Germline assignment: CDR1 SGHVS and CDR2 FQNEAQ. Trimming pared 2 bases from V and 2 bases from J, leaving 6 bases between. The CDR3 is 13 residues long. CDR3 protein: CASSLQGNTEAFF. The CDR3 DNA reads TGTGCCAGCAGCTTACAGGGTAACACTGAAGCTTTCTTT.

The chain couples TRBV2 to TRBJ2-1; D may be TRBD2 (6 bases). Per the germline V gene, CDR1 is SNHLY and CDR2 is FYNNEI. Trimming removed 7 bases at V and 4 bases at J, with 17 bases between. The CDR3 runs to 15 residues. The CDR3 region has the DNA TGTGCCAGCAAGGTCCCGGGACTGAGATACAATGAGCAGTTCTTC. Translated, it gives CASKVPGLRYNEQFF.

The CDR3 region has the DNA TGTGCCATCAGAGTATTGAACACTGAAGCTTTCTTT. It translates to CAIRVLNTEAFF. The gene calls are TRBV10-3 and TRBJ1-1; no clear D gene. CDR3 length equals 12 residues. Trimming cost V 6 bases and J 0 bases, with 5 bases left between them. Per germline, CDR1 ENHRY and CDR2 SYGVKD.